The present T cell receptor (beta chain) was sequenced within a study of cytomegalovirus exposure and HLA in healthy donors. Study in general: Of all 360 or so donors who were genotyped, roughly 81% belonged to the Caucasian-associated ancestry cluster. The study, taken as a whole, reports: Confirmation was obtained in vitro that a few CMV-associated chains are specific for CMV antigens. Sequencing likely produced, as an artifact, a cluster of highly shared sequence variants.

A word on this clone: Its cognate antigen is unknown.

The CDR3 totals 16 residues. In germline, CDR1 is ENHRY, CDR2 SYGVKD. The V gene end was trimmed by 0 bases and the J gene end by 5 bases; junction bases not matched to a gene: 5. Researchers ran the PCR with 60 Vbeta and 13 Jbeta primers. Clones were read by immunoSEQ multiplex PCR, and TCRdb kept only the in-frame ones, dropping some. The repertoire holds about 170,000 clones, with roughly 70% as singletons. Sequencing was performed on PBMCs. This chain joins TRBV10-3 and TRBJ2-1, with 9 bases lining up with TRBD1. This receptor was obtained from a woman between 50 and 59 years old in good health and CMV-seropositive. The CDR3 bases are TGTGCCATCAGTGAGTCGGCGGGACAGGGCAACAATGAGCAGTTCTTC. This encodes CAISESAGQGNNEQFF.